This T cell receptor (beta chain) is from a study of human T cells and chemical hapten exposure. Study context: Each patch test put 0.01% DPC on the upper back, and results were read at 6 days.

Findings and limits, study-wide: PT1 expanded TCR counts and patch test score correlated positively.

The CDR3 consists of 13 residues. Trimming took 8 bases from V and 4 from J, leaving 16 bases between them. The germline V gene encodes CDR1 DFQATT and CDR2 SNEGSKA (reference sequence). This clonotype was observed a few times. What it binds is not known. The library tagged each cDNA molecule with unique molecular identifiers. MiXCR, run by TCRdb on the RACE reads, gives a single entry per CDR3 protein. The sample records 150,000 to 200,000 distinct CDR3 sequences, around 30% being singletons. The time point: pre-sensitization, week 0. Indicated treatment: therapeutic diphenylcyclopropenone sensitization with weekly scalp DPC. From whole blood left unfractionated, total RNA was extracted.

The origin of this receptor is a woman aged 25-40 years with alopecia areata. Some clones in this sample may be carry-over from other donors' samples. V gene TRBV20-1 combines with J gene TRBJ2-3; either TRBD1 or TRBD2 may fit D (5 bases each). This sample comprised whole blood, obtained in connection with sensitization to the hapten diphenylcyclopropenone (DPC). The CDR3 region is CSLPDKRADTQYF. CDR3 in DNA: TGCAGTCTCCCGGACAAGAGGGCAGATACGCAGTATTTT.